Listed below are T cell receptor beta chains from one sample, sequenced in a study of T cell clones after liver transplantation. Produced via immunoSEQ multiplex PCR; TCRdb's table is partial and in-frame only. The sample includes some 45,000 clones, just over 85% of them seen just once. The starting material was CD4+ T cells from blood, obtained 24 months after liver transplant. Receptor source: a human patient who received a liver transplant. Some T cells may have originated in the graft donor. Both conserved end residues are part of each CDR3. The order of the fields is V gene, CDR3 protein.

>TRBV27
CASSPDNYGYTF
>TRBV6-1
CASSEQGKQFRDEQFF
>TRBV30
CAWSVPSGMGTGELFF
>TRBV18
CASSVRGRGRSNQPQHF
>TRBV19
CASSPLANTGELFF
>TRBV5-1
CASKPSGRLSPDTQYF
>TRBV27
CASSLWGRFTEAFF
>TRBV28
CASGTSGVYEQYF
>TRBV18
CASLRDRNVGGGELFF
>TRBV19
CATRPGQGAPTGELFF
>TRBV25-1
CASSVLTSGSYNEQFF
>TRBV5-4
CASSLTPGAGNTIYF
>TRBV2
CASGTNEKLFF
>TRBV6-5
CASSGQGISGNTIYF
>TRBV5-6
CASSLPNTGELFF
>TRBV29-1
CSVRLGDSPLHF
>TRBV7-8
CASSSPDRVSGNTIYF
>TRBV7-9
CASSSQGRDTEAFF
>TRBV14
CASSHPRGEQYF
>TRBV5-4
CASSGPLMGYTF
>TRBV7-9
CASSLSQGQGAAFF
>TRBV19
CASSDQDRGPNQPQHF
>TRBV14
CASSQVGRNNEQFF
>TRBV28
CASMFQGNNEKLFF
>TRBV6-4
CASSDGCRVLGNQPQHF
>TRBV5-4
CASSLQGTDTQYF